This TCR beta chain is drawn from a study of tumor-infiltrating lymphocytes in primary liver carcinoma. Overall study: Tumors were stage T1-T3 N0M0, roughly 4.2 to 11 cm across. Study results and limitations: Tumor region pairs outstripped tumor-adjacent and tumor-blood pairs in overlap. A significantly higher top-250-clone fraction was recorded for tumors than for blood (p = 0.039).

Priming with a constant-region primer yielded TCR beta cDNA from roughly 0.45 ug total RNA. Investigators got TCR beta libraries out of three nested multiplex PCR rounds, done with slightly modified ARM-PCR. With TRBV1-TRBV30 forward primers and a C-beta reverse primer, the first two PCR rounds were run for 10 cycles each. TCRdb re-called the multiplex PCR reads through MiXCR, storing one row per CDR3 protein. This table has fewer than 250,000 distinct CDR3 sequences, roughly two thirds appearing once. It was unsorted whole blood that yielded blood RNA, and germline DNA was also extracted. Preoperatively, four milliliters of peripheral blood were collected. As for this clonotype: Its antigen is still unknown. A much more abundant neighbour one base away suggests this may be a read error.

The germline gives CDR1 SGHVS, CDR2 FQNEAQ. This CDR3 has 14 residues. Sequences were obtained from peripheral blood. The gene calls are TRBV7-8 and TRBJ1-1; D is undetermined. This sequence originates from a woman aged 60-70 years with primary liver carcinoma and hepatitis B virus infection. This CDR3 reads CAISASTVNTEAFF. The CDR3 DNA sequence: TGTGCCATCAGCGCCTCCACAGTTAACACTGAAGCTTTCTTT.